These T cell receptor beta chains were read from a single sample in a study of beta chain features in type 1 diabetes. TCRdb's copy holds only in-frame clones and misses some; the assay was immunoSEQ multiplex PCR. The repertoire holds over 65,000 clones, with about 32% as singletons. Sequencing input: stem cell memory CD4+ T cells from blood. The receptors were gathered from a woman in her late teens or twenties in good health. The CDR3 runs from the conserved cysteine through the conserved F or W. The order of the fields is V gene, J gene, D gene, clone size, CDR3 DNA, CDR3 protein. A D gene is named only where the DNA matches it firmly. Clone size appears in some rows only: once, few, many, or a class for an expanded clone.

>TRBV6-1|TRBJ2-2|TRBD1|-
TGTGCCAGCAAGCAGGGGGTAGGCTCCGGGGAGCTGTTTTTT
CASKQGVGSGELFF
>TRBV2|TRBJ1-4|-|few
TGTGCCAGCACTCGGACAGTTGGTGAAAAACTGTTTTTT
CASTRTVGEKLFF
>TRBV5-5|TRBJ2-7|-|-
TGTGCCAGCAGCTTGCCGTTTAGTCGTTACGAGCAGTACTTC
CASSLPFSRYEQYF
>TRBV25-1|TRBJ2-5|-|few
TGTGCCAGCAGTGAACCCCCAGGGGGGCAGGGCGGTGGGACCCAGTACTTC
CASSEPPGGQGGGTQYF
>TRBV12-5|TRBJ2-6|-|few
TGTGCTAGTGGTTCAGGGGTCCACTCTGGGGCCAACGTCCTGACTTTC
CASGSGVHSGANVLTF
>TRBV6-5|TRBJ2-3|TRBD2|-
TGTGCCAGCACATCCCCGGGACTAGGACGGGATACGCAGTATTTT
CASTSPGLGRDTQYF
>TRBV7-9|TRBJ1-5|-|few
TGTGCCAGCAGCTCAAGCCGGGACACCTATCAGCCCCAGCATTTT
CASSSSRDTYQPQHF
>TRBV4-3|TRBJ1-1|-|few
TGCGCCAGCAGCCAGGCCCGGACACGGAACACTGAAGCTTTCTTT
CASSQARTRNTEAFF
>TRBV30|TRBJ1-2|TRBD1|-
TGTGCCTGGAGCCGACAGGGAGGCTATGGCTACACCTTC
CAWSRQGGYGYTF
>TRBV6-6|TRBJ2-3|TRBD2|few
TGTGCCAGCAGTTACTCGCCGCGGGAGTCAGATACGCAGTATTTT
CASSYSPRESDTQYF
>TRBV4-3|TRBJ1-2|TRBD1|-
TGCGCCAGCAGCCTAACCACAGGGGGCGAAGGCTACACCTTC
CASSLTTGGEGYTF
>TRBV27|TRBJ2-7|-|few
TGTGCCAGCAGTCTAAGGGGAAACGGCTACGAGCAGTACTTC
CASSLRGNGYEQYF
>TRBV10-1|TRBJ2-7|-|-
TGCGCCAGCAGTGATGGGGGCAGCTCCTACGAGCAGTACTTC
CASSDGGSSYEQYF
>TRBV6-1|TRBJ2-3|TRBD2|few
TGTGCCAGCAACCCCACGGGGGGAACAGATACGCAGTATTTT
CASNPTGGTDTQYF
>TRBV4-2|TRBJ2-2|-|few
TGTGCCAGCAGCCATTATGGACAGTACGGCACCGGGGAGCTGTTTTTT
CASSHYGQYGTGELFF
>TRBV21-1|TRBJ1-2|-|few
TGTGCCAGCAGCAAGGCGGGCACAAGTAACTATGGCTACACCTTC
CASSKAGTSNYGYTF
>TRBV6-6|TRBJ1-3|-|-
TGTGCCAGCAGTTACTCCCGGGACTCTGGAAACACCATATATTTT
CASSYSRDSGNTIYF
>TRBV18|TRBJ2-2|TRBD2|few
TGTGCCAGCTCCCCTCTAGCGGGCAAGAACACCGGGGAGCTGTTTTTT
CASSPLAGKNTGELFF
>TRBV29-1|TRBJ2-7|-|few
TGCAGCGTTGAAGGAGGATTCGCCTCCTACGAGCAGTACTTC
CSVEGGFASYEQYF
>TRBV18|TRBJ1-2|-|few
TGTGCCAGCTCACCCGGAAGCGGGGGCTATGGCTACACCTTC
CASSPGSGGYGYTF
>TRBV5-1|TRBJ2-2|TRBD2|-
TGCGCCAGCAGCTTTGCTAGCGGGAGAACCGGGGAGCTGTTTTTT
CASSFASGRTGELFF
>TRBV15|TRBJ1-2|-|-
TGTGCCACCAGCAGACCGACCACAGGGCGACGGAGTGGCTACACCTTC
CATSRPTTGRRSGYTF
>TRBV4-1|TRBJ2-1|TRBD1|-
TGCGCCAGCAGTGTCCCCCCGGGACAGGGTGTGGATGAGCAGTTCTTC
CASSVPPGQGVDEQFF
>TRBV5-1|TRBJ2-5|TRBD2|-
TGCGCCAGCAGAGGCGGGGGGGCTTACCAAGAGACCCAGTACTTC
CASRGGGAYQETQYF
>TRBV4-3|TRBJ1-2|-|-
-
CASSLVGQGIRAF
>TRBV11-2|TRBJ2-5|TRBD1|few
TGTGCCAGCAGCCCCCGACAGGGGCTACAAGAGACCCAGTACTTC
CASSPRQGLQETQYF
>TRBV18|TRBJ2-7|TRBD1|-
TGTGCCAGCTCTCCCGGGACAGGGCGACTAGGCACGGTGTACGAGCAGTACTTC
CASSPGTGRLGTVYEQYF
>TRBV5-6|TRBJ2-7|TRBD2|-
TGTGCCAGCAGCTCCCTAGCGGGAAACCACTACGAGCAGTACTTC
CASSSLAGNHYEQYF
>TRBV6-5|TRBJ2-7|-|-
TGTGCCAGCAGTGGTACAGTTCCCTCCTACGAGCAGTACTTC
CASSGTVPSYEQYF
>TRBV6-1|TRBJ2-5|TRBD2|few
TGTGCCAGCAGCGGGACTACTTCTTCGGAGACCCAGTACTTC
CASSGTTSSETQYF
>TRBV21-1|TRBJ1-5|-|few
TGTGCCAGCAGGAAGCGGGGGTCCAATCAGCCCCAGCATTTT
CASRKRGSNQPQHF
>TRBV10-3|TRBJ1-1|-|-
TGTGCCATCAGTGAGTCACAGGCCAGGCAAGCTTTCTTT
CAISESQARQAFF
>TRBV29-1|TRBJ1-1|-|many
TGCAGCGTAGTCGACAGGTCGAACACTGAAGCTTTCTTT
CSVVDRSNTEAFF
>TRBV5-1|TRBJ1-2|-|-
TGCGCCAGCAAACTCGGACGTCCGGACTCTGGCTACACCTTC
CASKLGRPDSGYTF
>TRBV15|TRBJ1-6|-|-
TGTGCCACCAGCCCGGGGGGGGTGAGGTTGGGTTCACCCCTCCACTTT
CATSPGGVRLGSPLHF
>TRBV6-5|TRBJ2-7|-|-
TGTGCCAGCAGTTACTCGAAAGGGGTATACGAGCAGTACTTC
CASSYSKGVYEQYF
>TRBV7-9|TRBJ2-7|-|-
TGTGCCAGCGGATTAATGACAGGCTACGAGCAGTACTTC
CASGLMTGYEQYF
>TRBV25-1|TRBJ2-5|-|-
TGTGCCACCTTACAAGGGGGATCGGTGACCCAGTACTTC
CATLQGGSVTQYF
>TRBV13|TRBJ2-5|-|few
TGTGCCAGCAGCCACAAAAACCGAGAGACCCAGTACTTC
CASSHKNRETQYF
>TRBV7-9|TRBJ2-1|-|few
TGTGCCAGCAGCTTCCCCGGAGTCGATGAGCAGTTCTTC
CASSFPGVDEQFF
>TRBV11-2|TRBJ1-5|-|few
TGTGCCAGCAGCGCGACAGTTACAGATCAGCCCCAGCATTTT
CASSATVTDQPQHF
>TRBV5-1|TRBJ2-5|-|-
TGCGCCAGCAGCCCTACGGACGCGGGTCCGGGGGCCCAGTACTTC
CASSPTDAGPGAQYF
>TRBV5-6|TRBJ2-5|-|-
TGTGCCAGCAGCTCGTTGTCCAGCGGCCAAGAGACCCAGTACTTC
CASSSLSSGQETQYF
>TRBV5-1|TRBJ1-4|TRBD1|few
TGCGCCAGCAGTACAGGGGCCTTTAATGAAAAACTGTTTTTT
CASSTGAFNEKLFF
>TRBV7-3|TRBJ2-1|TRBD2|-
TGTGCCAGCAGCTTAAACGCGGGGGGGCCAGTTTACAATGAGCAGTTCTTC
CASSLNAGGPVYNEQFF
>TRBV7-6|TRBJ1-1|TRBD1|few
TGTGCCAGCAGCTTCGGACAGGGGATGAACACTGAAGCTTTCTTT
CASSFGQGMNTEAFF
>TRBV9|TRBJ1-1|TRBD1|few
TGTGCCAGCAGCCCCACAGGGGGGAACACTGAAGCTTTCTTT
CASSPTGGNTEAFF
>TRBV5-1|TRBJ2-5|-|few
TGCGCCAGCAATTTCGGGATGGTCGAAGGGACCCAGTACTTC
CASNFGMVEGTQYF
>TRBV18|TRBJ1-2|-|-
TGTGCCAGCTCTCCGTTACAGGAAACCAACTATGGCTACACCTTC
CASSPLQETNYGYTF